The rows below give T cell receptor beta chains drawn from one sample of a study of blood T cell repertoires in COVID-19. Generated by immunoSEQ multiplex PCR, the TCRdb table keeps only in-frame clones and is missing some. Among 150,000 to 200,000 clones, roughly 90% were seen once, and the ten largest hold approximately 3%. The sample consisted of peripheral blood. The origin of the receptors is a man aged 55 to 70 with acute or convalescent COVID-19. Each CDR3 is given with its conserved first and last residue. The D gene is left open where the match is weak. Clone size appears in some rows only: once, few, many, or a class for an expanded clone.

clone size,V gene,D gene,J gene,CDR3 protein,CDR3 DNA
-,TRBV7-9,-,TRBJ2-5,CAGSRGAQTQYF,TGTGCCGGCAGCAGGGGCGCGCAGACCCAGTACTTC
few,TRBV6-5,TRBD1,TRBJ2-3,CASDRVGTDTQYF,TGTGCCAGTGACAGGGTGGGCACAGATACGCAGTATTTT
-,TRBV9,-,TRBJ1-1,CASSSLSVRNTEAFF,TGTGCCAGCAGCTCCCTCTCGGTGAGGAACACTGAAGCTTTCTTT
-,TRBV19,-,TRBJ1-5,CASNPLGGGSNQPQHF,TGTGCCAGTAACCCCCTGGGAGGAGGGAGCAATCAGCCCCAGCATTTT
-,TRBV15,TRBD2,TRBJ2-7,CATLAGDSYEQYF,TGTGCCACCCTGGCGGGGGACTCCTACGAGCAGTACTTC
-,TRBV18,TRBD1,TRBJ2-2,CASSPRQGEVAGELFF,TGTGCCAGCTCACCGAGGCAGGGGGAAGTGGCCGGGGAGCTGTTTTTT
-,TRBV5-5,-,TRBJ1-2,CASSLWGLNYGYTF,TGTGCCAGCAGCTTGTGGGGGCTCAACTATGGCTACACCTTC
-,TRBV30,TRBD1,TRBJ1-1,CAWSLQGSTEAFF,TGTGCCTGGAGTTTACAGGGGTCCACTGAAGCTTTCTTT
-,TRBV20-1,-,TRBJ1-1,CSASSGVLGTEAFF,TGCAGTGCTAGTTCAGGGGTGTTAGGCACTGAAGCTTTCTTT
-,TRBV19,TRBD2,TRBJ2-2,CARVAAGGLSGELFF,TGTGCCCGTGTTGCGGCGGGGGGGCTTTCCGGGGAGCTGTTTTTT
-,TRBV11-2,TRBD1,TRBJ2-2,CASRRDRVNTGELFF,TGTGCCAGCAGGAGGGACAGGGTGAACACCGGGGAGCTGTTTTTT
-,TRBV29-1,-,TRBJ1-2,CSVEDRNGYTF,TGCAGCGTTGAAGACAGGAATGGCTACACCTTC
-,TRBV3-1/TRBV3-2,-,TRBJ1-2,CASSQFGQNYGYTF,TGTGCCAGCAGCCAATTTGGACAGAACTATGGCTACACCTTC
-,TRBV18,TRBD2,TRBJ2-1,CASSPPSGGANEQFF,TGTGCCAGCTCACCACCTAGCGGGGGGGCTAATGAGCAGTTCTTC
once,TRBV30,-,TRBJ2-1,CAWSVQATRQFF,TGTGCCTGGAGTGTACAGGCGACACGTCAGTTCTTC
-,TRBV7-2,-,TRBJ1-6,CASSRRENRSPLHF,TGTGCCAGCAGCCGCCGGGAAAATCGGTCACCCCTCCACTTT
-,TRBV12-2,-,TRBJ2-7,CANPKVALLTYEQYF,TGTGCAAATCCGAAAGTAGCACTACTAACCTACGAGCAGTACTTC
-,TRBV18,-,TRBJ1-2,CASSPRGTDYGYTF,TGTGCCAGCTCACCACGAGGGACTGACTATGGCTACACCTTC
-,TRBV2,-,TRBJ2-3,CASMLRGRTDTQYF,TGTGCCAGCATGCTAAGGGGCAGAACAGATACGCAGTATTTT
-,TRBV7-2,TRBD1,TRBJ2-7,CASTHRGPYEQYF,TGTGCCAGCACCCACAGGGGGCCGTACGAGCAGTACTTC
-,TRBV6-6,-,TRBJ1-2,CASSSSPGYYGYTF,TGTGCCAGCAGCTCCTCCCCGGGGTACTATGGCTACACCTTC
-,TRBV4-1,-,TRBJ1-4,CASSQDPPGGIVEKLFF,TGCGCCAGCAGCCAAGATCCCCCCGGTGGTATAGTCGAAAAACTGTTTTTT
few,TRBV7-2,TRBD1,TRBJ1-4,CASSLNTVGQSTNEKLFF,TGTGCCAGCAGCTTAAATACAGTGGGACAGTCAACTAATGAAAAACTGTTTTTT
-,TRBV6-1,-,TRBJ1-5,CASSEAPGAGNQPQHF,TGTGCCAGCAGTGAAGCGCCAGGGGCCGGCAATCAGCCCCAGCATTTT
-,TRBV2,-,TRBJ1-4,CASKPQGTSEKLFF,TGTGCCAGCAAACCTCAGGGGACGAGTGAAAAACTGTTTTTT
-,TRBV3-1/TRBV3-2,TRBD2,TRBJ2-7,CATDAGGRDPGEQYF,TGTGCCACCGACGCCGGGGGGAGGGATCCCGGCGAGCAGTACTTC
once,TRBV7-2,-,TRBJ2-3,CASSSTRGVRTDTQYF,TGTGCCAGCAGCTCCACCAGGGGAGTTCGCACAGATACGCAGTATTTT
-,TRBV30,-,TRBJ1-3,CAWSAGFQNTIYF,TGTGCCTGGAGTGCAGGGTTCCAAAACACCATATATTTT
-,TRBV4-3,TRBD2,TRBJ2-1,CASSQDRTSGRNEQFF,TGCGCCAGCAGCCAAGATCGGACTAGCGGAAGGAATGAGCAGTTCTTC
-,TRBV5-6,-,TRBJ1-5,CASSLRGIGNQPQHF,TGTGCCAGCAGCTTGAGAGGGATTGGCAATCAGCCCCAGCATTTT
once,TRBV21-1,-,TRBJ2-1,CASSKVASGVDEQFF,TGTGCCAGCAGCAAAGTAGCTAGCGGGGTGGATGAGCAGTTCTTC
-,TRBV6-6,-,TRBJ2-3,CAAGSSTDTQYF,TGTGCCGCGGGGTCCTCCACAGATACGCAGTATTTT
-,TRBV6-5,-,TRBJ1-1,CASSPDTYTEAFF,TGTGCCAGCAGTCCGGACACCTACACTGAAGCTTTCTTT
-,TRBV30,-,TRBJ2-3,CAWSAAQRVGTDTQYF,TGTGCCTGGAGTGCCGCTCAGAGGGTGGGCACAGATACGCAGTATTTT
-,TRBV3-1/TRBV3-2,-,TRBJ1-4,CASSQRTGGNEKLFF,TGTGCCAGCAGCCAGAGGACGGGGGGAAATGAAAAACTGTTTTTT
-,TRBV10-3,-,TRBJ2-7,CAISEWGLGDEQYF,TGTGCCATCAGTGAGTGGGGACTCGGTGACGAGCAGTACTTC
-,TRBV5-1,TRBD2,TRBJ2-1,CASNHGGGVDEQFF,TGCGCCAGCAACCACGGTGGGGGGGTGGATGAGCAGTTCTTC
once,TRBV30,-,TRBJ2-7,CAWSLGDSYEQYF,TGTGCCTGGAGTCTCGGGGATTCCTACGAGCAGTACTTC
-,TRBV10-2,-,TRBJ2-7,CASLNQVYEQYF,TGCGCCAGTTTAAATCAGGTCTACGAGCAGTACTTC
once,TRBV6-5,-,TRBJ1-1,CASIGGNTEAFF,TGTGCCAGCATTGGCGGGAACACTGAAGCTTTCTTT
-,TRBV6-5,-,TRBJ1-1,CASSRGFGNTEAFF,TGTGCCAGCAGTCGAGGTTTTGGGAACACTGAAGCTTTCTTT
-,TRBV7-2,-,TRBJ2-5,CASSFPGGETQYF,TGTGCCAGCAGCTTTCCGGGTGGGGAGACCCAGTACTTC
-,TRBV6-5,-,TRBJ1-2,CASTLQGGPNYGYTF,TGTGCCAGCACCCTACAGGGTGGTCCTAACTATGGCTACACCTTC
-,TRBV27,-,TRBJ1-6,CASSLSGRVYDSPLHF,TGTGCCAGCAGTTTATCTGGCAGGGTGTATGATTCACCCCTCCACTTT
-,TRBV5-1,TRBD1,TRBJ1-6,CASSLGITGGIGSPLHF,TGCGCCAGCAGCTTGGGAATCACAGGGGGCATCGGTTCACCCCTCCACTTT
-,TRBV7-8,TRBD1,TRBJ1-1,CASSLPGQVNTEAFF,TGTGCCAGCAGCTTACCGGGACAGGTCAACACTGAAGCTTTCTTT
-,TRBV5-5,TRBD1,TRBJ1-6,CASSSRQGGSYNSPLHF,TGTGCCAGCAGCAGCCGACAGGGGGGATCCTATAATTCACCCCTCCACTTT
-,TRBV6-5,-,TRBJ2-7,CASAGNTDEQYF,TGTGCCAGCGCCGGGAATACGGACGAGCAGTACTTC
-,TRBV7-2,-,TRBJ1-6,CASSFQGSNSPLHF,TGTGCCAGCAGCTTTCAGGGTAGTAATTCACCCCTCCACTTT
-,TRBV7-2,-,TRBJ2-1,CASSSRLVYNEQFF,TGTGCCAGCAGCTCCCGACTAGTCTACAATGAGCAGTTCTTC
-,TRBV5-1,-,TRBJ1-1,CASSATVMNTEAFF,TGCGCCAGCAGCGCGACAGTTATGAACACTGAAGCTTTCTTT
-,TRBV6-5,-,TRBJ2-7,CASSPGHPSYEQYF,TGTGCCAGCAGTCCGGGACACCCCTCCTACGAGCAGTACTTC
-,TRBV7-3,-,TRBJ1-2,CASSLGPTEYGYTF,TGTGCCAGCAGCTTAGGCCCGACAGAGTATGGCTACACCTTC
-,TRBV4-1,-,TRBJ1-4,CASSQGSQGTNEKLFF,TGCGCCAGCAGCCAAGGGTCACAGGGAACTAATGAAAAACTGTTTTTT
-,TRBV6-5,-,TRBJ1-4,CASSLTGGPAEKLFF,TGTGCCAGCAGTCTCACGGGGGGGCCCGCTGAAAAACTGTTTTTT
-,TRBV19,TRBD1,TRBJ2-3,CASSIGDSFTTQYF,TGTGCCAGTAGTATAGGGGACAGCTTCACCACGCAGTATTTT
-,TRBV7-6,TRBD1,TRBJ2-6,CASSTRYRGGANVLTF,TGTGCCAGCAGCACACGATACAGGGGTGGGGCCAACGTCCTGACTTTC
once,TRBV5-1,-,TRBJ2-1,CASSPGTGYNEQFF,TGCGCCAGCAGCCCCGGGACTGGCTACAATGAGCAGTTCTTC